This record looks at one T cell receptor beta chain sequence and its context. What it binds is not known. The sample originates from a study of cytomegalovirus exposure and HLA in healthy donors. General observations from the study: Specific recognition of CMV antigens was confirmed in vitro for a few chains (all CMV-associated). Rarity marked most TCR sequences, yet some public TCRs occurred in many donors.

PCR amplification relied on 60 Vbeta primers (plus 13 Jbeta primers). Using immunoSEQ multiplex PCR, the repertoire was profiled, and TCRdb retains in-frame clones only, with some absent. The sample lists about 130,000 clones, around three quarters seen once, with around 14% in the top ten. Trimming removed 5 bases from V and 0 bases from J, with 10 bases in between. The germline gives CDR1 SNHLY, CDR2 FYNNEI. This CDR3 comprises 15 residues. The receptor was derived from a woman aged 60-75 years in good health and CMV-seropositive. Sequenced material: PBMCs. This chain joins TRBV2 and TRBJ2-2; D is undetermined. As DNA, the CDR3 is TGTGCCAGCAGTATCTACGGTCCGAACACCGGGGAGCTGTTTTTT. This encodes CASSIYGPNTGELFF.